This record covers a single T cell receptor beta chain. The V gene's germline CDR1 is LNHDA and CDR2 SQIVND (reference sequence). The V and J ends lost 4 bases and 7 bases, in that order; junction bases with no gene match: 7. The CDR3 runs to 14 residues. TCRdb redid the calling of the 5' RACE reads with MiXCR, one entry per CDR3 protein. The sample has around 530,000 distinct CDR3 sequences, about 20% seen once; the top ten hold around 7.7%. The data stem from a study of T-cell memory formation after mild COVID-19. The sequence was collected from an adult woman who had mild COVID-19 (a few samples of this study predate the infection). Cell type and time point are not known. The specimen was PBMCs or a T cell subset sorted from them (not recorded which). The rearrangement joins TRBV19 to TRBJ2-7, with TRBD1 matching over 10 bases. The CDR3 loop is CASSTGQGVREQYF. The CDR3 DNA reads TGTGCCAGTAGTACCGGACAGGGGGTACGGGAGCAGTACTTC.